What follows are 18 T cell receptor beta chains derived from one specimen sequenced in a study of cytomegalovirus exposure and HLA in healthy donors. Generated by immunoSEQ multiplex PCR, the TCRdb table keeps only in-frame clones and is missing some. The sample records under 400,000 clones, 88% being singletons. The sequencing sample was made of PBMCs. The origin of the receptors is a man between 25 and 39 years old in good health and CMV-seronegative.

This chain uses TRBV18 with TRBJ2-2; 9 bases map to TRBD2. The CDR3 runs 17 residues. Germline V gene data show CDR1 as KGHSH and CDR2 as LQKENI. The V and J ends lost 0 bases and 5 bases, in that order; junction bases with no gene match: 7. The CDR3 sequence is CASSPPGAGGHTGELFF. The CDR3 nucleotides are TGTGCCAGCTCACCACCGGGAGCGGGGGGACATACCGGGGAGCTGTTTTTT. The whole variable domain, remainder taken from reference TRBV18 and TRBJ2-2, is NAGVMQNPRHLVRRRGQEARLRCSPMKGHSHVYWYRQLPEEGLKFMVYLQKENIIDESGMPKERFSAEFPKEGPSILRIQQVVRGDSAAYFCASSPPGAGGHTGELFFGEGSRLTVL.

This sequence joins TRBV15 and TRBJ2-3; the match to TRBD1 covers 10 bases. The CDR3 totals 15 residues. J gave up 4 bases and V 1 base, and 2 bases lay outside the gene matches. The germline V gene encodes CDR1 LNHNV and CDR2 YYDKDF (reference sequence). As DNA, the CDR3 is TGTGCCACCAGCAGAGGGACAGGGGGTTCAGATACGCAGTATTTT. Translating gives CATSRGTGGSDTQYF.

This chain uses TRBV18 with TRBJ1-5; TRBD1 aligns across 8 bases. This CDR3 contains 16 residues. The V segment lost 1 base and the J segment 9 bases; nucleotides outside the gene matches: 11. Germline CDR1 and CDR2: KGHSH and LQKENI. CDR3 loop: CASSPRGAGGEGPQHF. The CDR3 DNA sequence: TGTGCCAGCTCACCACGAGGAGCAGGGGGCGAGGGGCCCCAGCATTTT.

V gene TRBV2 combines with J gene TRBJ1-4; 7 positions match TRBD1. V dropped 3 bases and J dropped 5; count of bases not matched to a gene: 3. From germline, CDR1 is SNHLY and CDR2 FYNNEI. The CDR3 runs to 14 residues. The CDR3 DNA reads TGTGCCAGCAGTGAGGACAGGCGGAATGAAAAACTGTTTTTT. It codes for CASSEDRRNEKLFF.

This clone was counted only a few times. The CDR3 bases are TGTGCCTGGAGTACCCCAGGGCCAGGGGGTAACTATGGCTACACCTTC. Translation gives CAWSTPGPGGNYGYTF. V and J are TRBV30 and TRBJ1-2; 7 bases match TRBD1. J gave up 1 base and V 2 bases, and 10 bases lay outside the gene matches. Germline assignment: CDR1 GTSNPN and CDR2 SVGIG (reference sequence). The CDR3 runs to 16 residues. Full variable domain (outside the CDR3, taken from reference TRBV30 and TRBJ1-2): SQTIHQWPATLVQPVGSPLSLECTVEGTSNPNLYWYRQAAGRGLQLLFYSVGIGQISSEVPQNLSASRPQDRQFILSSKKLLLSDSGFYLCAWSTPGPGGNYGYTFGSGTRLTVV.

The rearrangement links TRBV13 to TRBJ1-2; D is perhaps TRBD1 (5 bases). The germline V gene has CDR1 PRHDT and CDR2 FYEKMQ (reference sequence). The CDR3 consists of 13 residues. V lost 4 bases and J lost 7, with 13 bases in between. CDR3 sequence reads: CASSSTGRSGYTF. The CDR3 DNA sequence: TGTGCCAGCAGCTCCACAGGTAGATCTGGCTACACCTTC.

The rearrangement joins TRBV9 to TRBJ1-1; a possible D gene is TRBD1 (6 bases). Trimming cost V 0 bases and J 4 bases, with 10 bases left between them. CDR1 and CDR2 (germline): SGDLS, YYNGEE. The CDR3 runs 14 residues. The CDR3 loop is CASSVDIGGTEAFF. The CDR3 nucleotides read TGTGCCAGCAGCGTAGACATAGGGGGCACTGAAGCTTTCTTT.

V and J are TRBV5-4 and TRBJ1-6; TRBD1 agrees at 11 bases. The CDR3 is made up of 15 amino acids. Looked up from germline, CDR1 is SGHNT and CDR2 is YYREEE (reference sequence). After removal of 4 bases from V and 10 bases from J, the junction contained 7 bases not matched to a gene. The CDR3 DNA is TGTGCCAGCAGCGCCGGACAGGGGGCGAGGTCACCCCTCCACTTT. Encoded protein: CASSAGQGARSPLHF.

This chain joins TRBV19 and TRBJ2-7, with D unclear. V shed 1 base and J shed 5 bases, with 9 bases lying between them. CDR3 length equals 13 residues. Germline loops: CDR1 LNHDA, CDR2 SQIVND (reference sequence). In DNA, the CDR3 is TGTGCCAGTAGTATAGGGCCTGCCGACGAGCAGTACTTC. The encoded protein is CASSIGPADEQYF. Full variable domain (outside the CDR3, taken from reference TRBV19 and TRBJ2-7): DGGITQSPKYLFRKEGQNVTLSCEQNLNHDAMYWYRQDPGQGLRLIYYSQIVNDFQKGDIAEGYSVSREKKESFPLTVTSAQKNPTAFYLCASSIGPADEQYFGPGTRLTVT.

This sequence joins TRBV4-1 and TRBJ2-3; 7 nucleotides match TRBD1. Germline trimming cut 3 bases from V and 2 bases from J; bases unmatched to any gene: 2. This CDR3 spans 14 amino acids. Germline V gene data show CDR1 as MGHRA and CDR2 as YSYEKL. In nucleotides, the CDR3 is TGCGCCAGCAGCCAGGGACAGACCACAGATACGCAGTATTTT. It is translated as CASSQGQTTDTQYF.

The V gene is TRBV5-5, the J gene TRBJ1-1; 10 nucleotides agree with TRBD1. The V segment lost 3 bases and the J segment 3 bases; nucleotides outside the gene matches: 8. Per the germline V gene, CDR1 is SGHKS and CDR2 is YYEKEE (reference sequence). The CDR3 totals 16 residues. The CDR3 spells CASSYRQGAGDTEAFF. In DNA form, the CDR3 reads TGTGCCAGCAGCTACCGACAGGGGGCAGGGGACACTGAAGCTTTCTTT.

This chain links TRBV5-6 with TRBJ1-1; 7 positions agree with TRBD1. This CDR3 has 14 amino acids. Trimming at V came to 4 bases and at J to 5 bases, leaving 8 bases not matched to a gene. Per the germline V gene, CDR1 is SGHDT and CDR2 is YYEEEE. The CDR3 is CASSIRTGATEAFF. In nucleotides, the CDR3 is TGTGCCAGCAGCATAAGAACAGGGGCTACTGAAGCTTTCTTT.

The V call is TRBV11-2, the J call TRBJ2-7, with D unclear. CDR3 length: 12 residues. Deletions cut 4 bases from V and 1 base from J, with 5 bases between. Germline V CDR1 and CDR2: SGHAT, FQNNGV. The CDR3 loop reads CASSSRSYEQYF. The CDR3 nucleotides read TGTGCCAGCAGCTCACGGTCCTACGAGCAGTACTTC.

Regarding this clone: The junction differs from germline at one of its ends, possibly a read error. At the DNA level, this CDR3 is encoded by other sequences in the same sample as well. The chain is built from TRBV29-1 and TRBJ1-2, with D possibly TRBD1 on 6 matching bases. The CDR3 sequence is 14 residues long. Per the germline V gene, CDR1 is SQVTM and CDR2 is ANQGSEA. In nucleotides, the CDR3 is TGCAGCCTCCGTATTTCGGACAGCCCTTATGGCTACACTTTC. Encoded protein: CSLRISDSPYGYTF.

The J gene is TRBJ2-7, the V gene TRBV11-1, with D possibly TRBD1 on 6 matching bases. Germline V lookup: CDR1 SGHAT, CDR2 FQDESV (reference sequence). With 7 bases removed from V and 5 bases from J, the gap between germline ends came to 18 bases. The CDR3 is 14 amino acids. The CDR3 here is CASTRGPGVHEQYF. The CDR3 DNA follows: TGTGCCAGCACCCGAGGTCCAGGGGTCCACGAGCAGTACTTC.

V gene TRBV9 combines with J gene TRBJ2-5, with TRBD2 matching 9 bases. The CDR3 runs 15 residues. Per the germline V gene, CDR1 is SGDLS and CDR2 is YYNGEE. Germline trimming cut 3 bases from V and 4 bases from J; bases unmatched to any gene: 7. CDR3 nucleotide sequence: TGTGCCAGCAGCGCCACAGCGGGGGGAGGAGAGACCCAGTACTTC. Protein sequence: CASSATAGGGETQYF.

The chain has TRBV6-5 and TRBJ1-1; the D gene is possibly TRBD1 (5 bases). This CDR3 contains 15 residues. In germline, CDR1 is MNHEY, CDR2 SVGAGI. V lost 4 bases and J lost 3, with 15 bases in between. CDR3 sequence: CASSSQGPRYTEAFF. In nucleotides, the CDR3 is TGTGCCAGCAGTTCCCAGGGTCCCCGCTACACTGAAGCTTTCTTT.

The V and J genes are TRBV4-1 and TRBJ1-4; D not resolved. Deletions cut 2 bases from V and 4 bases from J, with 11 bases between. Looked up from germline, CDR1 is MGHRA and CDR2 is YSYEKL. This CDR3 comprises 15 residues. CDR3 region: CASSQFGQVNEKLFF. DNA of the CDR3: TGCGCCAGCAGCCAATTTGGTCAGGTTAATGAAAAACTGTTTTTT.